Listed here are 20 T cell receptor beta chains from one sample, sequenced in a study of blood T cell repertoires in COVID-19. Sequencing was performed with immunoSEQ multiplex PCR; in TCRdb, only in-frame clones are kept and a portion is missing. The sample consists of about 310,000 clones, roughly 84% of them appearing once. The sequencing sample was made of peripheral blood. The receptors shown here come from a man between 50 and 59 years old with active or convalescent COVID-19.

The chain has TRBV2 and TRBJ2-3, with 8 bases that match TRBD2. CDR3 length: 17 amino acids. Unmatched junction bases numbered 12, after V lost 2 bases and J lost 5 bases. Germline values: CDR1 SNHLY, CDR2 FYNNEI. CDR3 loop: CASSEWRFTAGVDTQYF. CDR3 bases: TGTGCCAGCAGTGAATGGCGGTTTACAGCGGGAGTAGATACGCAGTATTTT.

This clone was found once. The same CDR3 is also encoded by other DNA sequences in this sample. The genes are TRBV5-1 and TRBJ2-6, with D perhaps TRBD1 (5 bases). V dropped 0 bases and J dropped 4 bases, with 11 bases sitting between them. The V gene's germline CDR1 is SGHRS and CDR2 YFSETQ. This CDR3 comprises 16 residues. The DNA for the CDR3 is TGCGCCAGCAGCTTGGGGGGCCCCACGGGGGCCAACGTCCTGACTTTC. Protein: CASSLGGPTGANVLTF.

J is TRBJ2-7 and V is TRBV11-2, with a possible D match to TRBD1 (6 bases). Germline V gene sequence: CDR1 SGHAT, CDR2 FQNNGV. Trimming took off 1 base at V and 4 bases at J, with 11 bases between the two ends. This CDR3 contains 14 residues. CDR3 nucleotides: TGTGCCAGCAGCTTAGTTGCAGGGGCGTACGAGCAGTACTTC. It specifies CASSLVAGAYEQYF.

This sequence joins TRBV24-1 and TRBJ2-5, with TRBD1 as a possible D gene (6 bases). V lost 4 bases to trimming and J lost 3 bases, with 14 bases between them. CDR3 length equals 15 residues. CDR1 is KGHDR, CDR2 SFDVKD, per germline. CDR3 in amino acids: CATSDPDRLEETQYF. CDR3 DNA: TGTGCCACCAGTGACCCCGACAGGCTCGAAGAGACCCAGTACTTC.

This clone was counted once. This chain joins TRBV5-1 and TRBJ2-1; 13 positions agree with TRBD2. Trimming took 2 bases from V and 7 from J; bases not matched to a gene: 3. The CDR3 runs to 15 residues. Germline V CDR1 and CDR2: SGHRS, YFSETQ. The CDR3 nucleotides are TGCGCCAGCAGCTTCAGGACTAGCGGGAGTAATGAGCAGTTCTTC. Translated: CASSFRTSGSNEQFF. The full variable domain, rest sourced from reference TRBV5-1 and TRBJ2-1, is KAGVTQTPRYLIKTRGQQVTLSCSPISGHRSVSWYQQTPGQGLQFLFEYFSETQRNKGNFPGRFSGRQFSNSRSEMNVSTLELGDSALYLCASSFRTSGSNEQFFGPGTRLTVL.

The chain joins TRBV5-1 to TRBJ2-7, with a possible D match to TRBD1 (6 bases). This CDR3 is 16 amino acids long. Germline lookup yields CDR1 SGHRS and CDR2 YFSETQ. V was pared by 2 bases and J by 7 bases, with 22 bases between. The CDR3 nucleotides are TGCGCCAGCAGCTTTAGTGGGACATCATCGTCGGGGGAGCAGTACTTC. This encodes CASSFSGTSSSGEQYF.

DNA of the CDR3: TGTGCCAGCTCACCACGAACAGGACCCGGGGGGACTGAAGCTTTCTTT. It is translated as CASSPRTGPGGTEAFF. The genes are TRBV18 and TRBJ1-1; weak D call: TRBD1 (5 bases). The CDR3 spans 16 residues. The germline V gene has CDR1 KGHSH and CDR2 LQKENI. V was shortened by 1 base and J by 5 bases, with 17 bases between the two germline ends.

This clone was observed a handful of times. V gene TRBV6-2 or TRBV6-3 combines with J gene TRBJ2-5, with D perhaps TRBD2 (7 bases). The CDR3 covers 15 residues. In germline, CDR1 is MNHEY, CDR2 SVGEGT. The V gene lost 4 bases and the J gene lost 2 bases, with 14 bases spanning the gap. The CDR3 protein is CASSSGGAGQETQYF. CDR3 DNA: TGTGCCAGCAGTTCTGGGGGGGCCGGACAAGAGACCCAGTACTTC.

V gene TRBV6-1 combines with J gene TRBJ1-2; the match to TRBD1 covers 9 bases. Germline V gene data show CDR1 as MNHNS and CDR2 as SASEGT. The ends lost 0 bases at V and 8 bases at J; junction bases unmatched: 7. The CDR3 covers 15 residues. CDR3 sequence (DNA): TGTGCCAGCAGTGAAGCCCACAGGGGGCGAGGCGGCTACACCTTC. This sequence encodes CASSEAHRGRGGYTF.

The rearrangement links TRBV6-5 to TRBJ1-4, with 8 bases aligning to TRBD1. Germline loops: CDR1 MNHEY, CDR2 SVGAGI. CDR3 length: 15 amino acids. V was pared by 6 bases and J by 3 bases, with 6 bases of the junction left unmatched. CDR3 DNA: TGTGCCAGCAGCTACAGGGGGAGGGCTAATGAAAAACTGTTTTTT. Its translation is CASSYRGRANEKLFF.

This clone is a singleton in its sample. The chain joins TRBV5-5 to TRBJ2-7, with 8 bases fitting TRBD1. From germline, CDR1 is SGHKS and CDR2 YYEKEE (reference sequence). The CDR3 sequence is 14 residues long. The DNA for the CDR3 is TGTGTCTCAGGCTCGGGGACAGGAGCCTACGAGCAGTACTTC. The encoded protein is CVSGSGTGAYEQYF.

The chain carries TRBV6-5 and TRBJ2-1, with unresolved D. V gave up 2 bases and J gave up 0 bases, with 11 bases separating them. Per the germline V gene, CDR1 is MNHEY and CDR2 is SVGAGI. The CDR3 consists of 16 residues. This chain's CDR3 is CASSYGPVSSYNEQFF. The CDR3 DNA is TGTGCCAGCAGTTACGGGCCCGTTAGCTCCTACAATGAGCAGTTCTTC.

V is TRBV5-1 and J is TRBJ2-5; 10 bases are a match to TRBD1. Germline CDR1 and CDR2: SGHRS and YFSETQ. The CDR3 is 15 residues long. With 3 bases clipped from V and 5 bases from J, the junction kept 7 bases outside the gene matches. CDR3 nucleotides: TGCGCCAGCAGCTCAGGGACAGGGGCGTGGGAGACCCAGTACTTC. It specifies CASSSGTGAWETQYF.

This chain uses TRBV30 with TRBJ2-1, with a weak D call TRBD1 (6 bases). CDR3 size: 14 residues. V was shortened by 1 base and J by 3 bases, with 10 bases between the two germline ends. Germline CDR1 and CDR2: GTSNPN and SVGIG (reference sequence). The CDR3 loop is CAWSAGGLYNEQFF. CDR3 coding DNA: TGTGCCTGGAGTGCTGGGGGCCTCTACAATGAGCAGTTCTTC.

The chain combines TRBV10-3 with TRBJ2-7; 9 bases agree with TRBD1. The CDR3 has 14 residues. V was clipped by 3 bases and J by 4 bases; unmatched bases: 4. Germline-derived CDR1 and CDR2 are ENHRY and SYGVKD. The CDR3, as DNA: TGTGCCATCAGTGAACGGGACAGGGTATACGAGCAGTACTTC. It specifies CAISERDRVYEQYF.

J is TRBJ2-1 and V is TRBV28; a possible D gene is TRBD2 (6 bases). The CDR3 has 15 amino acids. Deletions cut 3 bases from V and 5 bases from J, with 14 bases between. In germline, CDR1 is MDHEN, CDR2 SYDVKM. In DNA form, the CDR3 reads TGTGCCAGCAGTTTCCGGCGGGAAAGGGACAATGAGCAGTTCTTC. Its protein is CASSFRRERDNEQFF.

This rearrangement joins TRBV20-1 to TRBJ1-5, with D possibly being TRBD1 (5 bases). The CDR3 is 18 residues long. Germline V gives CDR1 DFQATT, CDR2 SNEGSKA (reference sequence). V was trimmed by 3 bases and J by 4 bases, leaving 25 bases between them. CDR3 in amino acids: CSASSGLGGEGSNQPQHF. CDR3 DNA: TGCAGTGCTAGTAGCGGCTTGGGAGGGGAAGGGAGTAATCAGCCCCAGCATTTT.

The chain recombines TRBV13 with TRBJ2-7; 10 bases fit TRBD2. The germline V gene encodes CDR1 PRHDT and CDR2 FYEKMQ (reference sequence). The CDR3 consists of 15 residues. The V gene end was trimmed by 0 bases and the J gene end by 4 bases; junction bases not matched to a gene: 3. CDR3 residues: CASSLGLAGAYEQYF. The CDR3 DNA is TGTGCCAGCAGCTTAGGGCTAGCGGGGGCTTACGAGCAGTACTTC. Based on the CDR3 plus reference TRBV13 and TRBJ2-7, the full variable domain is AAGVIQSPRHLIKEKRETATLKCYPIPRHDTVYWYQQGPGQDPQFLISFYEKMQSDKGSIPDRFSAQQFSDYHSELNMSSLELGDSALYFCASSLGLAGAYEQYFGPGTRLTVT.

CDR3 DNA sequence: TGTGCCAGCAGCTTCGTGGCAGGGGGGATTAACACCGGGGAGCTGTTTTTT. Amino acids: CASSFVAGGINTGELFF. The chain links TRBV5-5 to TRBJ2-2; tentatively, D is TRBD1 (7 bases). CDR3 length equals 17 residues. Looked up from germline, CDR1 is SGHKS and CDR2 is YYEKEE (reference sequence). V gave up 2 bases and J gave up 2 bases, with 16 bases separating them. Filled out from reference TRBV5-5 and TRBJ2-2, the complete variable domain reads DAGVTQSPTHLIKTRGQQVTLRCSPISGHKSVSWYQQVLGQGPQFIFQYYEKEERGRGNFPDRFSARQFPNYSSELNVNALLLGDSALYLCASSFVAGGINTGELFFGEGSRLTVL.

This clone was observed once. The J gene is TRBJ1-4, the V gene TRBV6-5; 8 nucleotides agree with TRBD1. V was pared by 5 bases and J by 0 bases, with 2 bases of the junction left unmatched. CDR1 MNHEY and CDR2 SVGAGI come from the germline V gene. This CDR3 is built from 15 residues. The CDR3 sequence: CASSLQGATNEKLFF. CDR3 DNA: TGTGCCAGCAGTCTACAGGGGGCAACTAATGAAAAACTGTTTTTT.